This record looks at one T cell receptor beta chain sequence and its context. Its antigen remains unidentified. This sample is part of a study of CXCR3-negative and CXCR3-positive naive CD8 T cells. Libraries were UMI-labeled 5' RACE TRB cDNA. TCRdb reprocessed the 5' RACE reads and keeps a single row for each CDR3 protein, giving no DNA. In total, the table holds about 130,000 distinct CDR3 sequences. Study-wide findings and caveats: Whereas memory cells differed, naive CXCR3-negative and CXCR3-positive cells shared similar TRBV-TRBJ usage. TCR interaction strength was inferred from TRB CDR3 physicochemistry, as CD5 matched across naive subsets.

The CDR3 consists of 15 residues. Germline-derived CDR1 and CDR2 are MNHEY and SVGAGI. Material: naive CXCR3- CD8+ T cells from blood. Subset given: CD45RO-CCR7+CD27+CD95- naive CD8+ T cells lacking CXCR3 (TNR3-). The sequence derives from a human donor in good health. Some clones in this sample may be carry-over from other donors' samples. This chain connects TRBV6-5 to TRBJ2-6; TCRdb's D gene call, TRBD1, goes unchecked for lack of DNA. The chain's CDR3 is CASSGQGAGANVLTF.